A selection of T cell receptor beta chains follows, all from one sample in a study of blood T cells in healthy people across ages. MiXCR, applied by TCRdb to the 5' RACE reads, yields one record per CDR3 protein. Here the sample spans 1.5 million to 2 million distinct CDR3 sequences, roughly 49% being singletons. The source material was blood. These TCRs come from a woman in her thirties or forties in good health. The CDR3 runs from the conserved cysteine through the conserved F or W. A D gene is named only where the DNA matches it firmly. Expanded clones are given a class, and other clones once, few, many or no size at all.

NA	TRBJ2-5	NA	TRBV18	TGTGCCAGCTCATCGGCGCAGGTGGGGATCCAAGAGACCCAGTACTTC	CASSSAQVGIQETQYF
NA	TRBJ1-4	NA	TRBV28	TGTGCCAGCAGTCTCCGAGTGGGGATAGGGTGGAATGAAAAACTGTTTTTT	CASSLRVGIGWNEKLFF
NA	TRBJ1-6	NA	TRBV5-6	TGTGCCAGCAGCTTGGGATCCCGGGACACCTTTTCACCCCTCCACTTT	CASSLGSRDTFSPLHF
few	TRBJ2-3	NA	TRBV29-1	TGCAGCGTCCGATGGGACTTCACAGATACGCAGTATTTT	CSVRWDFTDTQYF
NA	TRBJ2-3	TRBD2	TRBV2	TGTGCCAGCAGTGAGATTCTAGCGGGGGGAGGAGATACGCAGTATTTT	CASSEILAGGGDTQYF
NA	TRBJ2-1	TRBD2	TRBV3-1	TGTGCCAGCAGCCAAGTCGGGGGGGCCACTGAGCAGTTCTTC	CASSQVGGATEQFF
few	TRBJ2-5	TRBD2	TRBV9	TGTGCCAGCAGCCGGGCTAGCGGGGGTGAAGTGGGGGAGACCCAGTACTTC	CASSRASGGEVGETQYF
NA	TRBJ2-1	TRBD2	TRBV20-1	TGCAGTGCTAATGAGCGGGGGGCGAGGGAGACCCAGTTCTTC	CSANERGARETQFF
NA	TRBJ2-3	TRBD2	TRBV20-1	TGCAGTGCGGGTAGACTAGCCGGGCGCTTCACAGATACGCAGTATTTT	CSAGRLAGRFTDTQYF
NA	TRBJ2-3	NA	TRBV9	TGTGCCAGCAGCGTGGACGGTGGCGGAAGGGCAGATACGCAGTATTTT	CASSVDGGGRADTQYF
NA	TRBJ2-7	TRBD2	TRBV20-1	TGCAGTGCTGGACGACTAGCAGCATCCTACGAGCAGTACTTC	CSAGRLAASYEQYF
NA	TRBJ1-5	NA	TRBV20-1	TGCAGTGCTAGTGATACAGGGTCGGCTCAGCCCCAGCATTTT	CSASDTGSAQPQHF
NA	TRBJ2-1	TRBD2	TRBV20-1	TGCAGTGCTAGCGGGACTAGCGGGGGAATCTACAATGAGCAGTTCTTC	CSASGTSGGIYNEQFF
few	TRBJ2-5	TRBD2	TRBV7-2	TGTGCCAGCAGCTTCCGACTAGCGGGGGGGCGAGAGACCCAGTACTTC	CASSFRLAGGRETQYF
NA	TRBJ2-7	TRBD1	TRBV4-3	TGCGCCAGCAGCCAAGGACTGCCGGACAGGGTCTACAATGAGCAGTACTTC	CASSQGLPDRVYNEQYF
NA	TRBJ2-5	NA	TRBV13	TGTGCCAGCAGCTTAGCGAGGGGAGACACCTCTCAAGAGACCCAGTACTTC	CASSLARGDTSQETQYF
NA	TRBJ2-1	NA	TRBV28	TGTGCCAGCAGCCCGTTAAGGACTTCTTACAATGAGCAGTTCTTC	CASSPLRTSYNEQFF
few	TRBJ2-7	TRBD1	TRBV20-1	TGCAGTGCTAGACAGACAGGGGGCATCTACGAGCAGTACTTC	CSARQTGGIYEQYF
few	TRBJ2-1	NA	TRBV29-1	TGCAGCGTTGCACGGGACAACAATGAGCAGTTCTTC	CSVARDNNEQFF
NA	TRBJ1-1	NA	TRBV20-1	TGCAGTGCTATATCTACCCGGAACACTGAAGCTTTCTTT	CSAISTRNTEAFF
few	TRBJ2-3	TRBD1	TRBV10-3	TGTGCCATCAGGGGGACAGACACAGATACGCAGTATTTT	CAIRGTDTDTQYF
NA	TRBJ2-7	TRBD1	TRBV27	TGTGCCAGCAGTACCGGGACAGGGGCTACCTACGAGCAGTACTTC	CASSTGTGATYEQYF
NA	TRBJ2-7	NA	TRBV24-1	TGTGCCACCAGTCCGGGGCTAGCATCCGGCGAGCAGTACTTC	CATSPGLASGEQYF
few	TRBJ2-2	NA	TRBV7-3	TGTGCCAGCAGCTCCGGTGTGGCCGGGGAGCTGTTTTTT	CASSSGVAGELFF
NA	TRBJ2-7	NA	TRBV6-2/TRBV6-3	TGTGCCAGCAGCAGGGGACACTGGTACGAGCAGTACTTC	CASSRGHWYEQYF
NA	TRBJ2-7	NA	TRBV28	TGTGCCAGCAGCTCCAACGGGGGGCCGAACGAGCAGTACTTC	CASSSNGGPNEQYF
NA	TRBJ2-4	TRBD2	TRBV12-3/TRBV12-4	TGTGCCAGCCACCCCGGGGGGGCGGGGGGCAAAAACATTCAGTACTTC	CASHPGGAGGKNIQYF
few	TRBJ2-1	TRBD1	TRBV6-5	TGTGCCAGCAGTTTCCAGACAGGGATGGCCTACAATGAGCAGTTCTTC	CASSFQTGMAYNEQFF
NA	TRBJ1-2	NA	TRBV20-1	TGCAGTGCGGAAGGAAGCCAGGAGCCTTATGGCTACACCTTC	CSAEGSQEPYGYTF
NA	TRBJ2-4	TRBD2	TRBV20-1	TGCAGTGCTAGTGCTCGGTTAGCGGGGGGGCTTGACATTCAGTACTTC	CSASARLAGGLDIQYF
NA	TRBJ1-1	TRBD1	TRBV29-1	TGCAGCGTTGATGGAGGGGGCCAAGCTTTCTTT	CSVDGGGQAFF
NA	TRBJ2-6	TRBD1	TRBV7-9	TGTGCCAGCGGGACAGGGGGCTCTGGGGCCAACGTCCTGACTTTC	CASGTGGSGANVLTF
NA	TRBJ2-3	NA	TRBV7-2	TGTGCCAGCAGCTTAGTAGTGGTGCTGGGGTCTGACACAGATACGCAGTATTTT	CASSLVVVLGSDTDTQYF
NA	TRBJ2-1	TRBD2	TRBV6-5	TGTGCCAGCAGCCCAATCCGAGCGGGGGGGCACGGTGAGCAGTTCTTC	CASSPIRAGGHGEQFF
NA	TRBJ2-1	NA	TRBV28	TGTGCCAGCAGTTCCTTCCCCGAGGTGCATGAGCAGTTCTTC	CASSSFPEVHEQFF
NA	TRBJ2-4	NA	TRBV11-2	TGTGCCAGCAGCTTAAGTTCGGGGCCAGCCACACAAAAAAACATTCAGTACTTC	CASSLSSGPATQKNIQYF
NA	TRBJ2-1	TRBD2	TRBV7-2	TGTGCCAGCAGCCCAGCTAGCGGGGATTACAATGAGCAGTTCTTC	CASSPASGDYNEQFF
NA	TRBJ2-5	NA	TRBV4-3	TGCGCCAGCAGACAAAAGACAGGCTACAATGAGCAGTACTTC	CASRQKTGYNEQYF
NA	TRBJ2-5	NA	TRBV28	TGTACCAGCAATACGGGGGCGGTTCTGTACTTC	CTSNTGAVLYF
NA	TRBJ1-2	TRBD1	TRBV4-1	TGCGCCAGCAGCCAAGATCAGGGGGGAAACAGCTATGGCTACACCTTC	CASSQDQGGNSYGYTF
few	TRBJ2-7	NA	TRBV7-2	TGTGCCAGCAGCCCTCACCCTAGCTCCTACGAGCAGTACTTC	CASSPHPSSYEQYF
few	TRBJ2-4	NA	TRBV4-1	TGCGCCAGCAGCCAAGATCTTTCGGGTAGTGAGCAGTACTTC	CASSQDLSGSEQYF
NA	TRBJ1-4	TRBD1	TRBV7-9	TGTGCCAGCAGCTTAGCCCCGGGACAGGGGGCATTTGAGGAAAAACTGTTTTTT	CASSLAPGQGAFEEKLFF
few	TRBJ2-3	NA	TRBV12-3/TRBV12-4	TGTGCCAGCAGTTTATCGGGCAGGGTTGGCACAGATACGCAGTATTTT	CASSLSGRVGTDTQYF
NA	TRBJ2-5	NA	TRBV4-2	TGTGCCAGCAGCCAAGATGGGGAATCACAAGAGACCCAGTACTTC	CASSQDGESQETQYF
once	TRBJ1-5	NA	TRBV4-2	TGTGCCAGCAGCCAAGTAGGTCGCGGGACTAGCAATCAGCCCCAGCATTTT	CASSQVGRGTSNQPQHF
NA	TRBJ2-1	NA	TRBV6-2/TRBV6-3	TGTGCCAGCAGTGATCAGGGGCAAAGGCAGTTCTTC	CASSDQGQRQFF
NA	TRBJ1-2	NA	TRBV7-3	TGTGCCAGCAGCGAAGGGGTGGAAGCTAACTATGGCTACACCTTC	CASSEGVEANYGYTF
NA	TRBJ2-1	NA	TRBV20-1	TGCAGTGCTAGAGATCCCCAGGGGAATGAGCAGTTCTTC	CSARDPQGNEQFF
NA	TRBJ2-1	TRBD2	TRBV6-2/TRBV6-3	TGTGCCAGCAGGTTAGCGGGGGTTAAGTACAATGAGCAGTTCTTC	CASRLAGVKYNEQFF
few	TRBJ1-2	NA	TRBV4-3	TGCGCCAGCAGCCAAACAGCCTTCTCTAACTATGGCTACACCTTC	CASSQTAFSNYGYTF
NA	TRBJ1-5	NA	TRBV7-2	TGTGCCAGCAGCAAAAGGGGCAGATTCAATCAGCCCCAGCATTTT	CASSKRGRFNQPQHF